Reported below is one T cell receptor (beta chain). Its specific antigen is unknown. One base away there is no much larger clone; base qualities are not given. Donors were healthy HIV-negative adults with no recently reported acute infections or vaccinations. Every donor was a Caucasian adult residing in Nashville, Tennessee, USA. For unsorted samples, around 90 million PBMCs were counted, and genomic DNA was extracted using the QIAamp DNA Blood Mini kit. Blood was collected by leukapheresis, and PBMCs were isolated by Ficoll-Histopaque density gradient centrifugation and then cryopreserved in liquid nitrogen vapor phase. The CDR3 measures 13 amino acids from cysteine to phenylalanine. Here the CDR3 DNA is all that survives: 39 bases in frame from base 1. According to the germline V gene, CDR1 reads SQVTM and CDR2 reads ANQGSEA. V is pruned by 3 bases and J by 7 bases, leaving 4 bases of the junction without a gene match.

These data belong to a study of shared clonotypes between healthy human individuals (dated by TCRdb to 2020 to 2022). Looking at the study overall: Three men and a couple of women, aged 18 to 49 years, made up the cohort. To estimate repertoire size and how much clonotype sharing occurs between individuals, the study deeply sequenced the blood TCR repertoires of several healthy adults. To increase sequencing depth and limit assay-specific biases, different laboratories used diverse techniques to prepare libraries and sequence TCR repertoires. Per donor, leukapheresis produced somewhere between about 0.94 and 8.9 billion PBMCs. Results the study describes overall, beyond this receptor: Because the study included only a small number of donors, the genetic and exposure-history diversity represented was limited. Pairwise subsampling indicated that sequencing depth was expected to affect the degree of clonotype sharing among donors. Sampling was restricted to blood, and TCR repertoires in tissues likely differ from the TCR repertoires found in blood.

TCR CDR3 regions were amplified from genomic DNA by multiplex PCR using the deep immunoSEQ assay. Extracted genomic DNA from each cell subset was distributed evenly across all wells of several immunoSEQ 96-well plates, and each plate was treated as a replicate. Each replicate PCR for unsorted PBMC received approximately 300 ng genomic DNA, equal to around 30,000 T cell genomes. Ten immunoSEQ deep assay plates were used to sequence the unsorted PBMC genomic DNA. Purified libraries were measured with a Qubit 3.0 fluorometer, size-checked on a Bioanalyzer 2100, and measured again with the KAPA Library Quantification kit. Each immunoSEQ 96-well plate was sequenced on its own single-read 150-cycle Illumina NextSeq 550 flow cell. The published analysis was carried out like this. The immunoSEQ output contained only junctional sequences without quality scores, so filtering could not match that applied to full-length reads. To assign V/J genes and CDR3, sequences were annotated using PyIR, a Python wrapper for IgBLAST v1.9, with IMGT germline references. Reads were removed for weak V/J assignments (E-value above 1e-6), missing CDR3, stop codons, out-of-frame junctions, or ambiguous translated residues. A V3J clonotype was defined by an identical inferred V gene, J gene, and CDR3 amino acid sequence. Percentage overlap between repertoires was computed as shared unique clonotypes divided by the size of the smaller repertoire. Repertoire richness was assessed with RTK rarefaction, the Chao1 estimator, and Recon v2.1 estimates of unobserved clonotypes. This immuneACCESS table, as held by TCRdb, lists in-frame sequences with V and J called but not all clones. Of the missing ones, under half trace to an unresolved V gene in checked studies; the others have no known cause. V, J and clone size derive from that table, while D and trimming were established from the DNA sequence. A total of some 450,000 clones appear in this sample, 60% to 80% of them only once. Of the sample, about 11% falls within the top ten clones.

The sequenced material came from PBMCs. This TCR was sampled from a woman aged 40 to 50 in good health. Some clones in this sample may be carry-over from other donors' samples. This receptor chain uses TRBV29-1 and TRBJ2-2; TRBD1 aligns with 8 central bases. The DNA is as follows: TGCAGCGTTGAGGACAGGGCCGGCGGGGAGCTGTTTTTT. This encodes CSVEDRAGGELFF.